This T cell receptor (beta chain) was recovered during a study of identical twins (dated by TCRdb to about 2016). About the study as a whole: TCR alpha and beta repertoires from monozygotic twins, unrelated adults of various ages and cord blood were deep-sequenced to test whether fetal clonotypes persist. Replicate twin experiments were performed at different times using different library preparation protocols to rule out contamination. Study-level results and caveats: Out-of-frame TCR alpha sharing in monozygotic twins was systematically underestimated by recombination models, whereas sharing between unrelated individuals was in agreement with the recombination models. Because the same donors could not be followed over many years, the conclusions depended on cross-sectional statistical analysis. Fewer insertions were carried by abundant cord blood beta clonotypes; a weaker similar trend was observed in young adult naive repertoires, while no such trend was observed in memory repertoires. The excess sharing between twins in beta out-of-frame sequences was weaker because fewer shared sequences reduced the signal-to-noise ratio. Compared with coincidental sharing between unrelated individuals, an excess of low generation-probability sequences was observed among out-of-frame TCR alpha sequences shared between twins. Invariant T cells such as MAIT and iNKT could partly confound zero-insertion analyses, though diverse VJ usage argued against this for most clonotypes.

Every donor in the study was a healthy Caucasian. Three pairs of female monozygotic twins, all aged roughly 18 to 29 years, were included in the twin cohort. The RNA used for TCR libraries was isolated from peripheral blood mononuclear cells. Based on the germline V gene (reference sequence), the CDR1 and CDR2 sequences are SEHNR and FQNEAQ. V gives up 5 bases and J gives up 0 bases, and the segment between their germline ends measures 10 bases. The CDR3 contains 14 residues, cysteine and phenylalanine counted. Just the 42-base CDR3 DNA is kept, in frame starting at base 1. Libraries were constructed by 5' RACE. Sequencing instrument: Illumina HiSeq 2000. Template switching added a universal primer binding site, and the final cDNA carried a unique molecular identifier that allowed TCR cDNA molecules to be counted accurately. Specific primers in the conserved constant-segment region were used to synthesize first-strand cDNA for the TCR alpha and beta chains. To control for contamination, each cDNA library was double barcoded with a SMART-Mk sample barcode plus Illumina barcodes. TruSeq adapter sequences and Illumina sample barcodes were added in two successive PCR steps. The TCR alpha and beta cDNA libraries were sequenced on the Illumina HiSeq platform using custom primers. In the source study's methods: MiGEC was used to process raw reads and extract unique molecular identifiers, and MiXCR was used to find CDR3 positions. For each individual, recombination models were inferred using an EM algorithm with the repgenHMM and IGoR tools. The analysis of shared clonotypes was done with the tcR package in R, with sharing normalized by the product of cloneset sizes. To study raw recombination without the effects of thymic and clonal selection, out-of-frame nonproductive sequences were analyzed. TCRdb trimmed public reads at Q25 via fastp, called clones via MiXCR and kept in-frame beta chains. Rows are unified per CDR3 protein, each entry keeping the most common DNA and genes. The authors' filters were not applied to this entry. For this sample there are hundreds of thousands of distinct CDR3 sequences; about 20% appear just once. Over 10% of the sample belongs to the ten largest clones.

This clonotype was counted ten times or more. Its antigen target is currently unknown. No per-base quality is available; no much larger clone lies one base away. These same records also appear under a second study, on T cells expressing NK-cell markers. The second study's paper adds: Eight or nine donors provided sorted CD3+CD56+NKG2C+, CD3+CD56+NKG2C- and CD3+CD56-NKG2C+ T-cell subsets, whose TCR beta-chain repertoires were profiled. Among the eight sequenced donors, only one was HCMV-seronegative, while the other seven were HCMV-seropositive. To restrict sorting to alphabetaTCR-expressing T cells, an anti-gammadeltaTCR antibody was added in several experiments. In six donors, the dominant CD3+CD56+NKG2C+ clonotypes were among the top 10 CD8+ clonotypes and accounted for about 1.0-7.5% of CD8+ T cells. Those dominant clonotypes were again the most abundant among CD3+CD56-NKG2C+ cells in four donors, at roughly 25-65%. It remained unclear whether the expanded NKG2C-expressing T cell clones were specific for HCMV antigens. The study sequenced eight donors, all healthy volunteers chosen at random: three men and five women. HCMV-specific IgG was detected in serum with a commercial ELISA kit to determine HCMV serostatus. For roughly 6 donors, bulk peripheral blood T-cell repertoires were additionally sequenced from unsorted PBMC. MIGEC was used to demultiplex reads and group reads by UMI, and MiTCR was used to assemble and quantify clonotypes. To exclude erroneous sequences, any TCR cDNA sequence not supported by at least two reads was discarded. The tcR package was used for downstream repertoire analysis, and clonotypes were matched across fractions by CDR3 nucleotide sequence plus V segment. VDJmatch was used to annotate antigen specificity against VDJdb, with one amino acid substitution in CDR3 allowed.

The TCR sequence derives from a woman aged 18-30 years in good health. Recombination connected TRBV7-9 to TRBJ1-1, with the D gene call left open. Sample: PBMCs. CDR3 loop: CASSDPAVNTEAFF. In nucleotide form, the sequence is TGTGCCAGCAGCGACCCCGCGGTGAACACTGAAGCTTTCTTT.